This is a list of T cell receptor beta chains from one sample in a study of beta chain features in type 1 diabetes. TCRdb's copy holds only in-frame clones and misses some; the assay was immunoSEQ multiplex PCR. The top ten hold more than 0.02% of the sample, which has 200,000 to 300,000 clones, 13% to 15% seen once. Material for sequencing was naive CD4+ T cells from blood. These receptors were taken from a woman between 40 and 55 years old in good health. The CDR3 runs from the conserved cysteine through the conserved F or W. The D gene is left open where the match is weak. Clone size, where shown, is once, few, many, or a class for clones that have expanded.

d_call,clone_size,v_call,j_call,cdr3_nt,cdr3_aa
NA,few,TRBV5-1,TRBJ2-7,TGCGCCAGCAGCTTGGCGAATCTGGGCAGCTCGGGGGAGCAGTACTTC,CASSLANLGSSGEQYF
TRBD2,few,TRBV5-1,TRBJ2-3,TGCGCCAGCAGCTTGGGGCTAGCGGGGGCCACAGATACGCAGTATTTT,CASSLGLAGATDTQYF
NA,few,TRBV12-5,TRBJ1-5,TGTGCTAGTGGTTCGTTGTCGGAGGGCAATCAGCCCCAGCATTTT,CASGSLSEGNQPQHF
NA,few,TRBV14,TRBJ2-3,TGTGCCAGCAGCCAACAAACTCCGGGGAACGGGGATACGCAGTATTTT,CASSQQTPGNGDTQYF
NA,few,TRBV25-1,TRBJ1-6,TGTGCCAGCATCGGAGGGCTCTATAATTCACCCCTCCACTTT,CASIGGLYNSPLHF
NA,few,TRBV9,TRBJ1-1,TGTGCCAGCAGCGTAGCGCGGGGAAACACTGAAGCTTTCTTT,CASSVARGNTEAFF
TRBD2,NA,TRBV7-2,TRBJ2-3,TGTGCCAGCAGCTTGGGGAGGGGAGATACGCAGTATTTT,CASSLGRGDTQYF
NA,few,TRBV13,TRBJ1-6,TGTGCCAGCAGCGCCGGGGAAGCTTGGAATTCACCCCTCCACTTT,CASSAGEAWNSPLHF
TRBD2,few,TRBV29-1,TRBJ2-1,TGCAGCGTTGACCCTAGCGGGGGGAATGAGCAGTTCTTC,CSVDPSGGNEQFF
NA,few,TRBV2,TRBJ1-2,TGTGCCAGCAGACCGGACAGCTATGGCTACACCTTC,CASRPDSYGYTF
TRBD1,NA,TRBV29-1,TRBJ2-2,TGCAGCGTTGTAGGACAGGTCGGCACCGGGGAGCTGTTTTTT,CSVVGQVGTGELFF
NA,NA,TRBV10-1,TRBJ2-7,TGCGCCAGCAGTGAGCCAGGGGACGGCCGCTACGAGCAGTACTTC,CASSEPGDGRYEQYF
TRBD1,NA,TRBV7-9,TRBJ2-5,TGTGCCAGCAGCTTAGCCATGGGACAGCAAGAGACCCAGTACTTC,CASSLAMGQQETQYF
TRBD2,NA,TRBV5-4,TRBJ2-5,TGTGCCAGCAGCGGGGGGGTTGAGGGGACCCAGTACTTC,CASSGGVEGTQYF
NA,NA,TRBV7-9,TRBJ1-2,TGTGCCAGCAGCTACGAGCAGGGGAGTGGCTACACCTTC,CASSYEQGSGYTF
TRBD2,NA,TRBV5-1,TRBJ2-2,TGCGCCAGCAGCTTGGCGCCTAGCGGCAACACCGGGGAGCTGTTTTTT,CASSLAPSGNTGELFF
TRBD1,few,TRBV11-2,TRBJ2-2,TGTGCCAGCAGCCCCCGGCGGACAGGCGGGACCGGGGAGCTGTTTTTT,CASSPRRTGGTGELFF
TRBD1,NA,TRBV19,TRBJ2-5,TGTGCCAGTAGTTCACGCCGGGACAGGATTGTTGCCCAAGAGACCCAGTACTTC,CASSSRRDRIVAQETQYF
TRBD2,NA,TRBV11-2,TRBJ2-5,TGTGCCAGCAGCTTCGTAAGCGGGGGCCCCGGGGAGACCCAGTACTTC,CASSFVSGGPGETQYF
TRBD2,NA,TRBV7-2,TRBJ2-5,TGTGCCAGCAGCCCAAGACTAGCGATCCGCCAAGAGACCCAGTACTTC,CASSPRLAIRQETQYF
TRBD2,few,TRBV9,TRBJ2-3,TGTGCCAGCAGCGTAAGAACGGGGGGGCTTACAGATACGCAGTATTTT,CASSVRTGGLTDTQYF
TRBD2,NA,TRBV7-2,TRBJ2-5,TGTGCCAGCAGCTCCAGGACTAGCGGGAGCGAGACCCAGTACTTC,CASSSRTSGSETQYF
TRBD1,few,TRBV5-4,TRBJ2-3,TGTGCCAGCAGACCGGACAGGGTTGGAGGTTTCGATACGCAGTATTTT,CASRPDRVGGFDTQYF
NA,NA,TRBV11-2,TRBJ2-4,TGTGCCAGCAGCTCTCCAAGCCAAGGGGACATTCAGTACTTC,CASSSPSQGDIQYF
NA,NA,TRBV10-1,TRBJ2-7,TGCGCCAGCAGTGAGTCAGAGGGAATAGCCGAGCAGTACTTC,CASSESEGIAEQYF
TRBD1,NA,TRBV4-1,TRBJ2-5,TGCGCCAGCAGCCCCAACCCCCCCGGGACAGGGGCCCAGGTAGAGACCCAGTACTTC,CASSPNPPGTGAQVETQYF
TRBD1,few,TRBV4-2,TRBJ1-2,TGTGCCAGCAGCCAGGATCAGGGGGAGAACTATGGCTACACCTTC,CASSQDQGENYGYTF
TRBD1,NA,TRBV18,TRBJ2-2,TGTGCCAGCTCACCGGGGACAGTGAGCACCGGGGAGCTGTTTTTT,CASSPGTVSTGELFF
NA,few,TRBV20-1,TRBJ1-1,TGCAGTGGCGGGGGAAACACTGAAGCTTTCTTT,CSGGGNTEAFF
NA,few,TRBV19,TRBJ1-2,TGTGCCAGTACCTCGCGGGCCTATGGCTACACCTTC,CASTSRAYGYTF
NA,few,TRBV7-2,TRBJ2-7,TGTGCCAGCAAACGACAGGCCCTGACCTACGAGCAGTACTTC,CASKRQALTYEQYF
NA,few,TRBV20-1,TRBJ2-7,TGCAGTGCTAGATTCAGGTTCGAGCAGTACTTC,CSARFRFEQYF
TRBD1,few,TRBV6-5,TRBJ1-6,TGTGCCAGCAGCCGACAGGGATCTAATTCACCCCTCCACTTT,CASSRQGSNSPLHF
NA,many,TRBV23-1,TRBJ2-3,TGCGCCAGCAGTCAATCGACACAGGGATGCACAGATACGCAGTATTTT,CASSQSTQGCTDTQYF
TRBD2,few,TRBV9,TRBJ2-7,TGTGCCAGCAGCGCTTTTAGCGGGGGGGCAGGAGAGCAGTACTTC,CASSAFSGGAGEQYF
TRBD1,NA,TRBV7-2,TRBJ1-3,TGTGCCAGCAGCTTAGGATCTTTCCCGGGACAGAGCTCTGGAAACACCATATATTTT,CASSLGSFPGQSSGNTIYF
TRBD1,few,TRBV2,TRBJ1-2,TGTGCCAGCAGTGAAATAGGGACAGGCTATGGCTACACCTTC,CASSEIGTGYGYTF
TRBD1,few,TRBV28,TRBJ1-1,TGTGCCAGCAGCTTCCGCGTAACAGGGGGCACTGAAGCTTTCTTT,CASSFRVTGGTEAFF
TRBD1,NA,TRBV18,TRBJ1-4,TGTGCCAGCTCAGCGACAGGGGAGGAAAAACTGTTTTTT,CASSATGEEKLFF
TRBD1,few,TRBV28,TRBJ1-2,TGTGCCAGCAGCCCGACCAATGCAGGGGGCAACACCTTC,CASSPTNAGGNTF
NA,NA,TRBV21-1,TRBJ2-3,TGTGCCAGCAGCAAAGCGCTTTTCCTCGCGGGGTATTTCACAGATACGCAGTATTTT,CASSKALFLAGYFTDTQYF
NA,few,TRBV2,TRBJ2-2,TGTGCCAGCAGCTTAGGACTGCTAAACACCGGGGAGCTGTTTTTT,CASSLGLLNTGELFF
TRBD2,NA,TRBV6-4,TRBJ2-1,TGTGCCAGCAGCCGCGGGGCTAGCGGGGGCTCCTACAATGAGCAGTTCTTC,CASSRGASGGSYNEQFF
TRBD1,few,TRBV5-1,TRBJ2-7,TGCGCCAGCAGCTTGGCCAGGGGACAGGCCCGCGAGCAGTACTTC,CASSLARGQAREQYF
NA,NA,TRBV19,TRBJ2-3,TGTGCCAGTAGTATGCTAGGAGTATCCACAGATACGCAGTATTTT,CASSMLGVSTDTQYF
NA,NA,TRBV21-1,TRBJ2-7,TGTGCCAGCAGCAACCTACGCTGCTTC,CASSNLRCF
TRBD1,few,TRBV6-1,TRBJ2-7,TGTGCCAGCAGTGAACCTCGACAGGGGGTCTTCCCTCCCCCGTACTTC,CASSEPRQGVFPPPYF
NA,few,TRBV9,TRBJ1-2,TGTGCCAGCAGCACGGCTCAGGGAACCTATGGCTACACCTTC,CASSTAQGTYGYTF
TRBD1,few,TRBV4-2,TRBJ1-2,TGTGCCAGCAGCCAAGTTGTCAGGGGGCGACGGCCTGGCTACACCTTC,CASSQVVRGRRPGYTF
NA,NA,TRBV6-5,TRBJ1-5,TGTGCCAGCAAGTCGAGGTATAGCAATCAGCCCCAGCATTTT,CASKSRYSNQPQHF
NA,NA,TRBV5-1,TRBJ2-3,TGCGCCAGCAGCGCTTTGGGCTCTAGCACAGATACGCAGTATTTT,CASSALGSSTDTQYF
NA,NA,TRBV21-1,TRBJ2-7,TGTGCCAGCAGCAAAGTAGCGGGGGGCCATTACGAGCAGTACTTC,CASSKVAGGHYEQYF
TRBD1,NA,TRBV4-1,TRBJ1-5,TGCGCCAGCAGCCAGGCCGGACAGGGCAGCAATCAGCCCCAGCATTTT,CASSQAGQGSNQPQHF
NA,few,TRBV7-6,TRBJ2-5,TGTGCCAGCAGCTTTCCCAGAAACCAAGAGACCCAGTACTTC,CASSFPRNQETQYF
TRBD1,NA,TRBV6-6,TRBJ2-7,TGTGCCAGCCGTGACAGGGGGCACTACGAGCAGTACTTC,CASRDRGHYEQYF
TRBD1,NA,TRBV7-6,TRBJ1-4,TGTGCCAGCAGCTTAGGGACAGGACTAAACGGTGAAAAACTGTTTTTT,CASSLGTGLNGEKLFF
NA,many,TRBV28,TRBJ2-3,TGTGCCAGCAGTGCCGGCCAGGCTAGCACAGATACGCAGTATTTT,CASSAGQASTDTQYF
NA,few,TRBV7-2,TRBJ2-3,TGTGCCAGCAGCTTAGGGAATAGCGGAACGCCAGATACGCAGTATTTT,CASSLGNSGTPDTQYF
TRBD1,few,TRBV9,TRBJ1-2,TGTGCCAGCAGCGCTTCGCCGGGACAGGGGGCGTTCGGCTACACCTTC,CASSASPGQGAFGYTF
TRBD1,NA,TRBV18,TRBJ1-2,TGTGCCAGCTCGTCTCAGGGGGGCTATGGCTACACCTTC,CASSSQGGYGYTF